This T cell receptor (beta chain) appears in the sequencing data of a study of cytomegalovirus exposure and HLA in healthy donors. Primers included in the PCR were 60 Vbeta and 13 Jbeta primers. Assay used: immunoSEQ multiplex PCR; TCRdb lists only in-frame clones, some missing. The sample records some 130,000 clones, 77% being singletons. Concerning this clone itself: The antigen is undetermined.

General observations from the study: Researchers had no immune exposure information except CMV serostatus available. TCR beta chains numbering some 160 were designated cytomegalovirus-associated. The authors considered a cluster of highly shared sequence variants likely to be a sequencing artifact. When a later analysis was performed, an Asian-associated ancestry cluster reportedly had fewer N-insertions than the 666-donor mean.

Germline V gene lookup returns CDR1 MDHEN and CDR2 SYDVKM. The CDR3 contains 12 residues. After removal of 8 bases from V and 7 bases from J, the junction contained 6 bases not matched to a gene. The specimen sequenced was PBMCs. The TCR sequence derives from a male donor in good health and CMV-seropositive. J is TRBJ1-2 and V is TRBV28, with 8 bases that match TRBD1. CDR3 in DNA: TGTGCCAGCCATCAGGGGGCCGGTGGCTACACCTTC. Amino acids: CASHQGAGGYTF.